This is a list of T cell receptor beta chains from one sample in a study of cytomegalovirus exposure and HLA in healthy donors. Here immunoSEQ multiplex PCR was the method, and the copy in TCRdb shows in-frame clones only, minus some. The sample includes approximately 280,000 clones, approximately 90% of them seen just once. Sequenced input: PBMCs. Receptor source: a woman between 18 and 29 years old in good health and CMV-seronegative. The CDR3 runs from the conserved cysteine through the conserved F or W. D genes are given only for firm matches. Clone sizes are given selectively: once, few, many, or a class where the clone is expanded.

J: TRBJ2-3; V: TRBV4-1; D: TRBD2; size: -; CDR3: CASSQEWVAGPNTDTQYF; DNA: TGCGCCAGCAGCCAAGAGTGGGTAGCGGGCCCGAATACCGATACGCAGTATTTT
J: TRBJ2-7; V: TRBV7-8; D: -; size: -; CDR3: CASSPRLEREQYF; DNA: TGTGCCAGCAGCCCCCGACTAGAACGCGAGCAGTACTTC
J: TRBJ2-2; V: TRBV7-9; D: TRBD1; size: -; CDR3: CASSLTDRGITGELFF; DNA: TGTGCCAGCAGCTTAACAGACAGGGGAATCACCGGGGAGCTGTTTTTT
J: TRBJ1-1; V: TRBV5-6; D: TRBD1; size: -; CDR3: CASSWGTGANWPEAFF; DNA: TGTGCCAGCAGCTGGGGGACAGGGGCTAATTGGCCTGAAGCTTTCTTT
J: TRBJ2-5; V: TRBV28; D: -; size: -; CDR3: CASRKQGMETQYF; DNA: TGTGCCAGCAGGAAACAGGGTATGGAGACCCAGTACTTC
J: TRBJ1-4; V: TRBV6-1; D: -; size: -; CDR3: CASSPGEKLFF; DNA: TGTGCCAGCAGTCCGGGAGAAAAACTGTTTTTT
J: TRBJ2-2; V: TRBV7-6; D: -; size: -; CDR3: CASTGRGELFF; DNA: TGTGCCAGCACTGGGAGGGGGGAGCTGTTTTTT
J: TRBJ1-4; V: TRBV7-9; D: -; size: -; CDR3: CASRNGEGEKLFF; DNA: TGTGCCAGCAGAAATGGGGAGGGGGAAAAACTGTTTTTT
J: TRBJ2-2; V: TRBV27; D: TRBD1; size: -; CDR3: CASSLSFWDRGHRVTGELFF; DNA: TGTGCCAGCAGTTTATCGTTCTGGGACAGGGGGCATCGAGTCACCGGGGAGCTGTTTTTT
J: TRBJ2-1; V: TRBV10-3; D: TRBD2; size: -; CDR3: CAISDAPGLAGGPEQFF; DNA: TGTGCCATCAGTGATGCTCCTGGACTAGCGGGAGGGCCTGAGCAGTTCTTC
J: TRBJ2-7; V: TRBV4-3; D: TRBD1; size: -; CDR3: CASSQESDRVYEQYF; DNA: TGCGCCAGCAGCCAAGAGTCAGACAGGGTCTACGAGCAGTACTTC
J: TRBJ2-7; V: TRBV25-1; D: TRBD2; size: -; CDR3: CASSRAGAPAEQYF; DNA: TGTGCCAGCAGTAGAGCGGGAGCACCGGCGGAGCAGTACTTC
J: TRBJ2-7; V: TRBV6-6; D: -; size: -; CDR3: CASSEAGEYEQYF; DNA: TGCGCCAGCAGTGAGGCCGGGGAATACGAGCAGTACTTC
J: TRBJ1-1; V: TRBV4-1; D: -; size: -; CDR3: CASSQYTEREAFF; DNA: TGCGCCAGCAGCCAATATACAGAGAGAGAAGCTTTCTTT
J: TRBJ2-7; V: TRBV29-1; D: -; size: -; CDR3: CSVAPILSYEQYF; DNA: TGCAGCGTTGCCCCAATACTTTCCTACGAGCAGTACTTC
J: TRBJ2-1; V: TRBV6-5; D: -; size: -; CDR3: CASSYSSSGVYNEQFF; DNA: TGTGCCAGCAGTTACTCGAGTTCCGGGGTGTACAATGAGCAGTTCTTC
J: TRBJ2-7; V: TRBV28; D: TRBD1; size: -; CDR3: CASSLWGQGHYEQYF; DNA: TGTGCCAGCAGTTTATGGGGACAGGGGCACTACGAGCAGTACTTC
J: TRBJ2-3; V: TRBV7-2; D: -; size: -; CDR3: CASSLDRDPADTQYF; DNA: TGTGCCAGCAGCTTAGATCGGGATCCCGCAGATACGCAGTATTTT
J: TRBJ2-1; V: TRBV11-1; D: -; size: -; CDR3: CASSLVGPVSGEQFF; DNA: TGTGCCAGCAGCTTAGTGGGGCCAGTTTCTGGTGAGCAGTTCTTC
J: TRBJ2-1; V: TRBV30; D: TRBD1; size: -; CDR3: CAWSGGTGNVQFF; DNA: TGTGCCTGGAGTGGAGGGACAGGGAATGTGCAGTTCTTC
J: TRBJ2-2; V: TRBV5-1; D: TRBD2; size: -; CDR3: CASSKLAGGVTGELFF; DNA: TGCGCCAGCAGCAAACTAGCGGGAGGGGTCACCGGGGAGCTGTTTTTT
J: TRBJ2-7; V: TRBV28; D: -; size: -; CDR3: CASSSRVLGSYEQYF; DNA: TGTGCCAGCAGTTCTCGGGTACTAGGCTCCTACGAGCAGTACTTC
J: TRBJ2-5; V: TRBV5-1; D: TRBD1; size: -; CDR3: CASSLGTGVSQYF; DNA: TGCGCCAGCAGCCTCGGGACAGGGGTGTCCCAGTACTTC
J: TRBJ2-3; V: TRBV4-2; D: -; size: once; CDR3: CASSQDVDTQYF; DNA: TGTGCCAGCAGCCAAGACGTGGATACGCAGTATTTT
J: TRBJ2-3; V: TRBV6-1; D: TRBD2; size: once; CDR3: CASRWGEGDTQYF; DNA: TGTGCCAGCAGGTGGGGGGAGGGAGATACGCAGTATTTT
J: TRBJ2-7; V: TRBV10-3; D: TRBD2; size: -; CDR3: CAITSGSYEQYF; DNA: TGTGCCATCACTAGCGGATCCTACGAGCAGTACTTC
J: TRBJ1-3; V: TRBV27; D: TRBD1; size: -; CDR3: CASSPQTGGSGNTIYF; DNA: TGTGCCAGCAGTCCGCAGACAGGGGGATCTGGAAACACCATATATTTT
J: TRBJ2-1; V: TRBV7-2; D: TRBD2; size: -; CDR3: CASSPFREADNEQFF; DNA: TGTGCCAGCAGCCCCTTCCGGGAGGCAGACAATGAGCAGTTCTTC
J: TRBJ2-1; V: TRBV28; D: -; size: many; CDR3: CASSLQGYNEQFF; DNA: TGTGCCAGCAGCCTACAGGGCTACAATGAGCAGTTCTTC
J: TRBJ2-7; V: TRBV28; D: TRBD2; size: few; CDR3: CASSSLAGDSYEQYF; DNA: TGTGCCAGCAGTTCGCTAGCGGGAGATTCCTACGAGCAGTACTTC
J: TRBJ2-7; V: TRBV7-8; D: TRBD1; size: few; CDR3: CASSFTGTGLYEQYF; DNA: TGTGCCAGCAGCTTTACTGGGACAGGGCTATACGAGCAGTACTTC
J: TRBJ2-1; V: TRBV7-8; D: -; size: -; CDR3: CASASGQGRFNEQFF; DNA: -
J: TRBJ2-1; V: TRBV12-5; D: -; size: once; CDR3: CASGSTPDEEQFF; DNA: TGTGCTAGTGGTTCTACCCCCGATGAAGAGCAGTTCTTC
J: TRBJ2-2; V: TRBV2; D: -; size: -; CDR3: CASTVRQIGELFF; DNA: TGTGCCAGCACAGTCAGACAGATCGGGGAGCTGTTTTTT
J: TRBJ2-7; V: TRBV6-5; D: TRBD2; size: -; CDR3: CASSGLAGARYEQYF; DNA: TGTGCCAGCAGTGGACTAGCGGGAGCGAGGTACGAGCAGTACTTC
J: TRBJ1-3; V: TRBV5-4; D: -; size: -; CDR3: CASSLQQSGNTIYF; DNA: TGTGCCAGCAGCTTGCAACAATCCGGAAACACCATATATTTT
J: TRBJ2-7; V: TRBV5-1; D: TRBD2; size: -; CDR3: CASSSSWEGRGEQYF; DNA: TGCGCCAGCAGCTCGTCTTGGGAGGGCCGGGGGGAGCAGTACTTC
J: TRBJ1-2; V: TRBV5-6; D: TRBD1; size: -; CDR3: CASSISRTGPYGYTF; DNA: TGTGCCAGCAGCATATCTAGGACAGGGCCCTATGGCTACACCTTC
J: TRBJ1-1; V: TRBV30; D: TRBD1; size: -; CDR3: CAWSGDRGNTEAFF; DNA: TGTGCCTGGAGCGGGGACAGGGGGAACACTGAAGCTTTCTTT
J: TRBJ1-1; V: TRBV11-2; D: TRBD1; size: -; CDR3: CASSLEIPTGARGEAFF; DNA: TGTGCCAGCAGCTTAGAGATCCCGACAGGGGCGAGGGGTGAAGCTTTCTTT
J: TRBJ1-2; V: TRBV28; D: TRBD1; size: -; CDR3: CASSSRTGGYTF; DNA: TGTGCCAGCAGTTCACGGACAGGGGGCTACACCTTC
J: TRBJ2-1; V: TRBV6-4; D: TRBD2; size: -; CDR3: CASSDRAGAGYNEQFF; DNA: TGTGCCAGCAGTGATCGGGCGGGAGCGGGATACAATGAGCAGTTCTTC
J: TRBJ1-1; V: TRBV5-1; D: TRBD1; size: -; CDR3: CASSVGQGNTEAFF; DNA: TGCGCCAGCAGCGTAGGACAGGGTAACACTGAAGCTTTCTTT
J: TRBJ2-7; V: TRBV28; D: TRBD1; size: -; CDR3: CASSSSIDGQVHYEQYF; DNA: TGTGCCAGCAGCTCGTCTATCGACGGACAGGTCCACTACGAGCAGTACTTC
J: TRBJ1-2; V: TRBV16; D: -; size: -; CDR3: CASSQSGAGATGGYTF; DNA: TGTGCCAGCAGCCAATCAGGGGCAGGGGCGACGGGCGGCTACACCTTC
J: TRBJ1-2; V: TRBV10-2; D: -; size: -; CDR3: CASRRGAGYGYTF; DNA: TGCGCCAGCAGGCGGGGGGCAGGGTATGGCTACACCTTC
J: TRBJ2-1; V: TRBV5-4; D: TRBD2; size: few; CDR3: CASSMTSGGPEQFF; DNA: TGTGCCAGCAGCATGACTAGCGGTGGACCGGAGCAGTTCTTC
J: TRBJ1-4; V: TRBV19; D: -; size: once; CDR3: CASSQTVVAEKLFF; DNA: TGTGCCAGTAGCCAGACAGTGGTCGCTGAAAAACTGTTTTTT
J: TRBJ1-4; V: TRBV28; D: TRBD1; size: once; CDR3: CASSYDRGAMYGEKLFF; DNA: TGTGCCAGCAGTTATGACAGGGGGGCCATGTACGGTGAAAAACTGTTTTTT
J: TRBJ2-5; V: TRBV18; D: -; size: -; CDR3: CASSPGRNQETQYF; DNA: TGTGCCAGCTCACCGGGCCGGAACCAAGAGACCCAGTACTTC
J: TRBJ1-3; V: TRBV28; D: TRBD1; size: -; CDR3: CASSFTGTGVDLSGNTIYF; DNA: TGTGCCAGCAGTTTCACGGGGACAGGGGTCGACCTTTCTGGAAACACCATATATTTT
J: TRBJ2-7; V: TRBV7-3; D: TRBD1; size: -; CDR3: CASSPDRVEQYF; DNA: TGTGCCAGCAGCCCGGACAGGGTCGAGCAGTACTTC
J: TRBJ2-5; V: TRBV30; D: -; size: -; CDR3: CAWSTGYRTQYF; DNA: TGTGCCTGGAGTACAGGGTATCGGACCCAGTACTTC
J: TRBJ1-2; V: TRBV6-1; D: -; size: few; CDR3: CASSESRGGFGYTF; DNA: TGTGCCAGCAGTGAAAGCAGGGGCGGTTTTGGCTACACCTTC